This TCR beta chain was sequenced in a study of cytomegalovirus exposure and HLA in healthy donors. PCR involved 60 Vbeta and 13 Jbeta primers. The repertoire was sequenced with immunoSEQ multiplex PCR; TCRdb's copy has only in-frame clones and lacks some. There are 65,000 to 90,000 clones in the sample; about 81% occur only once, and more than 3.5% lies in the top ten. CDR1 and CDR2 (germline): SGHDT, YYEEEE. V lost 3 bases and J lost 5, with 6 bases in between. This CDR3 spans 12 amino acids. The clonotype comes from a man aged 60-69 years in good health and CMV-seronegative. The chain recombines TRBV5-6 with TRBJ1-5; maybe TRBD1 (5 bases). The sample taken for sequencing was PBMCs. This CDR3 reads CASSSRDQPQHF. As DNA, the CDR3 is TGTGCCAGCAGCTCCAGGGATCAGCCCCAGCATTTT. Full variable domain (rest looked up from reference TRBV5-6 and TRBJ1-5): DAGVTQSPTHLIKTRGQQVTLRCSPKSGHDTVSWYQQALGQGPQFIFQYYEEEERQRGNFPDRFSGHQFPNYSSELNVNALLLGDSALYLCASSSRDQPQHFGDGTRLSIL.